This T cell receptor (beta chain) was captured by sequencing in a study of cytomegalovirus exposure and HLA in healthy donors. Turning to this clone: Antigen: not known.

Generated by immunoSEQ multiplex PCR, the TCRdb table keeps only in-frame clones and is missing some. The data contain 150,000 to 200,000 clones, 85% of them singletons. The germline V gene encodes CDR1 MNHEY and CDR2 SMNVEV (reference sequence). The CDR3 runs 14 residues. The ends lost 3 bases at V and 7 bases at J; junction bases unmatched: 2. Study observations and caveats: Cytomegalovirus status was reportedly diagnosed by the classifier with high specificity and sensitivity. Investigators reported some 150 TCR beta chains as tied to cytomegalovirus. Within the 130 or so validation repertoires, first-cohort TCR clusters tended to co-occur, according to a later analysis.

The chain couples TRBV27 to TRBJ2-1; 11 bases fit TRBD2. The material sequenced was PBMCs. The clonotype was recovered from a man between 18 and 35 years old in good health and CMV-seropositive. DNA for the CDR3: TGTGCCAGCAGTTTTAGCGGGAGGGGGAATGAGCAGTTCTTC. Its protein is CASSFSGRGNEQFF.